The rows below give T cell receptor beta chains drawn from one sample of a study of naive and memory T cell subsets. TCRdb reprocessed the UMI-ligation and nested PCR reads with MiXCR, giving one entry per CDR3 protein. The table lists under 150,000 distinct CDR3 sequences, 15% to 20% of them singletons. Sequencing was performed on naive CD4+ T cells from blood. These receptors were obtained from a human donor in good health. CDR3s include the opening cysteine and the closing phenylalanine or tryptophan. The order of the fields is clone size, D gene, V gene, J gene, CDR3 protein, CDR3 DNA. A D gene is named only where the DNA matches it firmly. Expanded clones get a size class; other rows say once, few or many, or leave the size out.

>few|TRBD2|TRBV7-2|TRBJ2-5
CASSLGPGLAEETQYF
TGTGCCAGCAGCTTAGGTCCGGGACTAGCGGAAGAGACCCAGTACTTC
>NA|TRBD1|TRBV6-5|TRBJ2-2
CASSYSDRVNTGELFF
TGTGCCAGCAGTTACTCGGACAGGGTGAACACCGGGGAGCTGTTTTTT
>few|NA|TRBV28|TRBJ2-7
CASSSLTSPSSYEQYF
TGTGCCAGCAGTTCCCTGACTAGTCCGAGCTCCTACGAGCAGTACTTC
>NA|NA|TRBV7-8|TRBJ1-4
CASSPSLWGDNEKLFF
TGTGCCAGCAGCCCCAGCCTGTGGGGGGATAATGAAAAACTGTTTTTT
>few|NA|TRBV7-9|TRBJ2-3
CASSPTLAGGTDTQYF
TGTGCCAGCAGCCCTACCCTAGCTGGAGGCACAGATACGCAGTATTTT
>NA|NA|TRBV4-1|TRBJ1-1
CASSGTIMNTEAFF
TGCGCCAGCAGTGGGACAATTATGAACACTGAAGCTTTCTTT
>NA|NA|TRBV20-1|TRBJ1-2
CSADTESYGYTF
TGCAGTGCAGATACAGAAAGCTATGGCTACACCTTC
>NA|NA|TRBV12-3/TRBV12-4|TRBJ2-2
CASSPGGHPTGELFF
TGTGCCAGCAGTCCAGGGGGGCACCCCACCGGGGAGCTGTTTTTT
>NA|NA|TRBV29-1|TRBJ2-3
CSPVGAGDTQYF
TGCAGCCCGGTTGGGGCTGGGGATACGCAGTATTTT
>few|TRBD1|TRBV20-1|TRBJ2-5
CSARGIIGTDQETQYF
TGCAGTGCTAGGGGAATTATCGGGACAGATCAAGAGACCCAGTACTTC
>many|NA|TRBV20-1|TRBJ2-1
CSASSNEQFF
TGCAGTGCTAGTAGTAATGAGCAGTTCTTC
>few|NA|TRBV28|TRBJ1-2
CASRERDGLYGYTF
TGTGCCAGCAGGGAACGGGACGGCCTCTATGGCTACACCTTC
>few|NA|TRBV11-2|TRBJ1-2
CASSLKGPNYGYTF
TGTGCCAGCAGCTTAAAGGGACCTAACTATGGCTACACCTTC
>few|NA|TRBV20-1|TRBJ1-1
CSARDQQSLNTEAFF
TGCAGTGCTAGAGATCAACAGAGCCTGAACACTGAAGCTTTCTTT
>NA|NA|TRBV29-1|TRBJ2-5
CSVAQPPAETQYF
TGCAGCGTTGCCCAGCCCCCGGCGGAGACCCAGTACTTC
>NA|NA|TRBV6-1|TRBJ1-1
CASSEWAAFF
TGTGCCAGCAGTGAATGGGCAGCTTTCTTT
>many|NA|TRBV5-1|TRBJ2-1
CASSPPGTYYNEQFF
TGCGCCAGCAGCCCCCCTGGAACGTATTACAATGAGCAGTTCTTC
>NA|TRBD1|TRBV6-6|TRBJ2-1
CASNDRGSNEQFF
TGTGCCAGCAACGACAGGGGTAGCAATGAGCAGTTCTTC
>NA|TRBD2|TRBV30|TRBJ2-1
CAWRDSTSGRRHRYNEQFF
TGTGCCTGGAGGGACTCGACTAGCGGGAGGCGCCACCGCTACAATGAGCAGTTCTTC
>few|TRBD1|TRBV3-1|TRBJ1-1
CASSQQGGLAEAFF
TGTGCCAGCAGCCAACAGGGGGGGTTAGCTGAAGCTTTCTTT
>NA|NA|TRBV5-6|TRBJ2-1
CASSLWTRAGYNEQFF
TGTGCCAGCAGCCTATGGACGCGGGCCGGTTACAATGAGCAGTTCTTC
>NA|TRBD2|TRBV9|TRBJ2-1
CASSAQPNGGGNLNEQFF
TGTGCCAGCAGCGCCCAACCGAACGGGGGAGGGAATCTCAATGAGCAGTTCTTC
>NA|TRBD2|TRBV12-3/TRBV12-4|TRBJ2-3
CASSPTSREGDTQYF
TGTGCCAGCAGTCCGACATCGAGGGAGGGAGATACGCAGTATTTT
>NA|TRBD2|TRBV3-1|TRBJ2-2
CASSPWTVAGNTGELFF
TGTGCCAGCAGCCCCTGGACTGTAGCGGGGAACACCGGGGAGCTGTTTTTT
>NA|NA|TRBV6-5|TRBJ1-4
CASSFQGRKLFF
TGTGCCAGCAGTTTTCAGGGAAGAAAACTGTTTTTT
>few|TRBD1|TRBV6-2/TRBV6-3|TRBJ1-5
CASRQGQQLNQPQHF
TGTGCCAGCAGACAGGGACAGCAGCTAAATCAGCCCCAGCATTTT
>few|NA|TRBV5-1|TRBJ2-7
CASSLGLISYEQYF
TGCGCCAGCAGCTTGGGACTGATCTCCTACGAGCAGTACTTC